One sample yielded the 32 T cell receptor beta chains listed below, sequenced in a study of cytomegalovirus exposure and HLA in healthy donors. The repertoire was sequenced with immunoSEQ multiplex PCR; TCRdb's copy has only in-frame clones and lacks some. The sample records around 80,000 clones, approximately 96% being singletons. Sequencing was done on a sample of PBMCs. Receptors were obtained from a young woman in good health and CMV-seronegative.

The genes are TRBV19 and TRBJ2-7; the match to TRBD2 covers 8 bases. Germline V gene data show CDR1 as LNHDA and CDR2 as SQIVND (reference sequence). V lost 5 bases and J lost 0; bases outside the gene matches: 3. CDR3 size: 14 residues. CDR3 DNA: TGTGCCAGTAGTGGCGGGGGGATCTCCTACGAGCAGTACTTC. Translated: CASSGGGISYEQYF.

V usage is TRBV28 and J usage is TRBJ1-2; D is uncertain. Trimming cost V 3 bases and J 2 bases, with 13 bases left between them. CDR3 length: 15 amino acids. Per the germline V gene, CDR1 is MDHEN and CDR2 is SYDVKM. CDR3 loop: CASSLRFVRNYGYTF. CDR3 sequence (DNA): TGTGCCAGCAGTTTGAGGTTCGTCCGGAACTATGGCTACACCTTC.

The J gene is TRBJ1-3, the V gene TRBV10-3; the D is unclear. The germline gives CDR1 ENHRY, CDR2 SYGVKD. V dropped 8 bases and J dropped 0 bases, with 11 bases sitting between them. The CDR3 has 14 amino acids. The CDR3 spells CAIRIQSSGNTIYF. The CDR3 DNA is TGTGCCATCCGAATACAGAGCTCTGGAAACACCATATATTTT.

The CDR3 bases are TGTGCCAGCAGTTTGACTAGTTTCAATGAGCAGTTCTTC. It encodes CASSLTSFNEQFF. This chain connects TRBV5-4 to TRBJ2-1, with D tentatively TRBD2 (6 bases). CDR1 and CDR2 (germline): SGHNT, YYREEE (reference sequence). The CDR3 is 13 residues long. Trimming took 5 bases from V and 6 from J, leaving 12 bases between them.

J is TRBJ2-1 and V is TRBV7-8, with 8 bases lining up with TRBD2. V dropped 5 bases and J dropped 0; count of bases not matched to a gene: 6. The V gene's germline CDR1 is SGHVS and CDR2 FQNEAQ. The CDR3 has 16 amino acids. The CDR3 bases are TGTGCCAGCAGCCCCGGGGGGACTAGCTCCTACAATGAGCAGTTCTTC. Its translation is CASSPGGTSSYNEQFF. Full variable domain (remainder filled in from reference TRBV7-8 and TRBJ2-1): GAGVSQSPRYKVAKRGQDVALRCDPISGHVSLFWYQQALGQGPEFLTYFQNEAQLDKSGLPSDRFFAERPEGSVSTLKIQRTQQEDSAVYLCASSPGGTSSYNEQFFGPGTRLTVL.

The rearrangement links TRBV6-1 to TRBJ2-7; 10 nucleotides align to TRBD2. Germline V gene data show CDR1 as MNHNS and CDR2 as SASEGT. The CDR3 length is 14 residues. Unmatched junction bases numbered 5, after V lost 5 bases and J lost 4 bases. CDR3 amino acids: CASSSSGRKYEQYF. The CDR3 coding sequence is TGTGCCAGCAGTAGTAGCGGGAGGAAGTACGAGCAGTACTTC.

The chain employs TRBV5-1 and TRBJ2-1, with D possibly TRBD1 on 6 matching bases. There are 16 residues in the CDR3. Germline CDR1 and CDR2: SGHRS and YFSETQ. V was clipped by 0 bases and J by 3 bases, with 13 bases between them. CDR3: CASSLGGTLIYNEQFF. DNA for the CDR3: TGCGCCAGCAGCTTGGGAGGGACATTGATCTACAATGAGCAGTTCTTC.

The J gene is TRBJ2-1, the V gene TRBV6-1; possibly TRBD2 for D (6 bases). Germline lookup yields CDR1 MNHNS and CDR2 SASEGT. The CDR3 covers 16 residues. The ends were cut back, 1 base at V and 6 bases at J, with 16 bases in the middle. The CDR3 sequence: CASSEEETRGTNEQFF. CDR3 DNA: TGTGCCAGCAGTGAAGAGGAGACTAGAGGGACCAATGAGCAGTTCTTC.

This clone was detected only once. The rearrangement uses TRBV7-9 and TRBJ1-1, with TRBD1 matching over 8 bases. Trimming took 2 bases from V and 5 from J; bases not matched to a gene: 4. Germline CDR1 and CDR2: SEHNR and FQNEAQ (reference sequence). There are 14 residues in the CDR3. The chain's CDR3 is CASSLQTGDTEAFF. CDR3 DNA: TGTGCCAGCAGCTTACAGACAGGGGATACTGAAGCTTTCTTT.

CDR3 residues: CATSLRTSGKRLETQYF. In DNA form, the CDR3 reads TGTGCCACCAGCTTGCGGACTAGCGGGAAGCGGCTTGAGACCCAGTACTTC. V and J are TRBV15 and TRBJ2-5, with TRBD2 matching over 12 bases. Germline values: CDR1 LNHNV, CDR2 YYDKDF (reference sequence). V shed 5 bases and J 5 bases; nucleotides not matched to a gene: 12. This CDR3 spans 17 amino acids.

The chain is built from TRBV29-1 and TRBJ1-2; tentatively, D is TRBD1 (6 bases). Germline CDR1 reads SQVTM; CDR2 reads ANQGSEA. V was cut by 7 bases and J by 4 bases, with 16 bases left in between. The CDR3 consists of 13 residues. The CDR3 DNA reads TGCAGCGCCCCAGAGGGGGACACCTATGGCTACACCTTC. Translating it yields CSAPEGDTYGYTF.

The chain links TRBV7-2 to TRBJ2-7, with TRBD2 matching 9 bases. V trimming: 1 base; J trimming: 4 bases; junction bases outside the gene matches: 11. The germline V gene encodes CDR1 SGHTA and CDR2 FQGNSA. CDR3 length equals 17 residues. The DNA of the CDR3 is TGTGCCAGCAGCTTAGTCGGTGCGAGGGGACTAGCATACGAGCAGTACTTC. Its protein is CASSLVGARGLAYEQYF.

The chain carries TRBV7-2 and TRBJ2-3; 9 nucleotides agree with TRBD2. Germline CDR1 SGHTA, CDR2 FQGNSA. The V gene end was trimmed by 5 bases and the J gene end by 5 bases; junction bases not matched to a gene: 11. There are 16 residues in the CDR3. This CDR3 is CASSLVGAGGVDTQYF. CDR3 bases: TGTGCCAGCAGCCTAGTGGGGGCGGGAGGGGTAGATACGCAGTATTTT.

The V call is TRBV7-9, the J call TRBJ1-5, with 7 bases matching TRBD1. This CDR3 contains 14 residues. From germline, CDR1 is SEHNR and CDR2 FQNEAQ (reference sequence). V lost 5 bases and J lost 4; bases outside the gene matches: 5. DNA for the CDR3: TGTGCCAGCAGCCCCGGGACAGCAAATCAGCCCCAGCATTTT. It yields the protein CASSPGTANQPQHF.

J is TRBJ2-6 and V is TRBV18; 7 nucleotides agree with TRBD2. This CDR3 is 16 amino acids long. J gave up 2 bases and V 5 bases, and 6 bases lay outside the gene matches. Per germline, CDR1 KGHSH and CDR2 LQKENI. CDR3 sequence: CASSASAGAGANVLTF. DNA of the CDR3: TGTGCCAGCTCAGCTTCTGCGGGGGCTGGGGCCAACGTCCTGACTTTC.

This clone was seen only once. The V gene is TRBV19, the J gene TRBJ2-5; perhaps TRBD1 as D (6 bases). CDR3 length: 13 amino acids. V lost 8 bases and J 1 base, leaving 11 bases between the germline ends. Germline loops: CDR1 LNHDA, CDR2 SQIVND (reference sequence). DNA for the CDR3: TGTGCCAGTGCACAGGGCGGCCAAGAGACCCAGTACTTC. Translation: CASAQGGQETQYF.

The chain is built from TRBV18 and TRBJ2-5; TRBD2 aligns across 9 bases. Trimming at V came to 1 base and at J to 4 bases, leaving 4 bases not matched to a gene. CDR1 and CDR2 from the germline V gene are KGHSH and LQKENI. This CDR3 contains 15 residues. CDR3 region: CASSPRAGGVETQYF. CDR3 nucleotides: TGTGCCAGCTCACCACGAGCGGGAGGAGTAGAGACCCAGTACTTC.

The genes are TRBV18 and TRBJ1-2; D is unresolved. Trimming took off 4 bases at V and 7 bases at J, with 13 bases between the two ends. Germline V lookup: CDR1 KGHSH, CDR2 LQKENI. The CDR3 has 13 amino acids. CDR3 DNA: TGTGCCAGCTCACGGGAGAGGGAAGGTGGCTACACCTTC. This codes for CASSREREGGYTF.

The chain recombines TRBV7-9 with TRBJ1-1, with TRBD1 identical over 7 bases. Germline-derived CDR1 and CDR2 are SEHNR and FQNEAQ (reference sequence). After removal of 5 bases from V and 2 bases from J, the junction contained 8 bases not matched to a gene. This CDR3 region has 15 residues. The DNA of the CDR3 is TGTGCCAGCAGCCGACAGGGCACGATTAACACTGAAGCTTTCTTT. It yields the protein CASSRQGTINTEAFF.

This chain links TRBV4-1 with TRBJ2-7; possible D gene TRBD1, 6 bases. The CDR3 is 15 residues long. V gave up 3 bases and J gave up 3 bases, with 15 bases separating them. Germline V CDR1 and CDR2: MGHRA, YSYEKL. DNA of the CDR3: TGCGCCAGCAGCCAGATGACAGGTGGGAACTACGAGCAGTACTTC. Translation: CASSQMTGGNYEQYF.

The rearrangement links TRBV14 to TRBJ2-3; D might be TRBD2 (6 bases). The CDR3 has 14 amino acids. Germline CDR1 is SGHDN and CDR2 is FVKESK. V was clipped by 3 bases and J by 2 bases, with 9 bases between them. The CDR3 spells CASSQGLDTDTQYF. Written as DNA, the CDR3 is TGTGCCAGCAGCCAGGGACTCGACACAGATACGCAGTATTTT.

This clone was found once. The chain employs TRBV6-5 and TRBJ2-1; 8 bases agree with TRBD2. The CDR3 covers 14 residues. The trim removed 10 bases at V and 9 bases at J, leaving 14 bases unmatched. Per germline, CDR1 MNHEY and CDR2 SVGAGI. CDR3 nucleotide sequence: TGTGCCACCACACGACCGGGAGGGTCAGGTGAGCAGTTCTTC. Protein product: CATTRPGGSGEQFF.

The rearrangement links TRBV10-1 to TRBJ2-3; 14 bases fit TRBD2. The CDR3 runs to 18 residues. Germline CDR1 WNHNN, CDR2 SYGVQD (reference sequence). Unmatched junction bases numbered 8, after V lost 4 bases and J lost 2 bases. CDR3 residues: CASSGGLAGGSYTDTQYF. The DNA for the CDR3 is TGCGCCAGCAGTGGAGGACTAGCGGGAGGAAGTTACACAGATACGCAGTATTTT.

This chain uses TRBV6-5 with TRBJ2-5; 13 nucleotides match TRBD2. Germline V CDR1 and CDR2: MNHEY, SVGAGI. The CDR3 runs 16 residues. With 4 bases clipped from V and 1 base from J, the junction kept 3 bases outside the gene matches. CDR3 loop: CASSSGTSGIQETQYF. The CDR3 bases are TGTGCCAGCAGTTCCGGGACTAGCGGGATCCAAGAGACCCAGTACTTC.

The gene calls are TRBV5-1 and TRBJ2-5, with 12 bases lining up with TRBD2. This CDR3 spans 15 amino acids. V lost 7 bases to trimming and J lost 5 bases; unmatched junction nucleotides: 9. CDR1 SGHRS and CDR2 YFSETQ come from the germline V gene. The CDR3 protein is CASASGRADVETQYF. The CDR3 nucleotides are TGCGCCAGCGCTAGCGGGAGGGCCGATGTCGAGACCCAGTACTTC.

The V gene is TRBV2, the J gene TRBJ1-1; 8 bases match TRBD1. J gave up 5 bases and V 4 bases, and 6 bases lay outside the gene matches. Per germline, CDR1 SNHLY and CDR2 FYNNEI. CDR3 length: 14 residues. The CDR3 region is CASSGDRGYTEAFF. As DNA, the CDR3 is TGTGCCAGCAGTGGAGACAGGGGATATACTGAAGCTTTCTTT. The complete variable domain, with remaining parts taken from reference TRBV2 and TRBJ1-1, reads EPEVTQTPSHQVTQMGQEVILRCVPISNHLYFYWYRQILGQKVEFLVSFYNNEISEKSEIFDDQFSVERPDGSNFTLKIRSTKLEDSAMYFCASSGDRGYTEAFFGQGTRLTVV.

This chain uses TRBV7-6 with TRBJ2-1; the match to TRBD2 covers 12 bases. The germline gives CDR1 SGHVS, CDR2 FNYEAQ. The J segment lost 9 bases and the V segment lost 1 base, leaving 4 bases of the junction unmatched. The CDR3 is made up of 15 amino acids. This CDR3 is CASSLVSTSGSEQFF. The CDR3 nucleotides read TGTGCCAGCAGCTTAGTGTCGACTAGCGGGAGTGAGCAGTTCTTC.

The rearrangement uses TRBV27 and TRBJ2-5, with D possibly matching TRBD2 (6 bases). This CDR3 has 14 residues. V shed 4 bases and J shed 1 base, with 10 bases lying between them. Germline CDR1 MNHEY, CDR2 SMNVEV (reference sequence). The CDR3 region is CASSSPGLQETQYF. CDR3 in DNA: TGTGCCAGCAGTTCGCCGGGACTCCAAGAGACCCAGTACTTC.

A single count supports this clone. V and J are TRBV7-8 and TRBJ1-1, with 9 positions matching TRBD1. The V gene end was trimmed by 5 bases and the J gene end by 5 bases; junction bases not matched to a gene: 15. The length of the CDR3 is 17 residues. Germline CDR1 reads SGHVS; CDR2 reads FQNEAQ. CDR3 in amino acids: CASSGRTGADRRTEAFF. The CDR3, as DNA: TGTGCCAGCAGCGGACGGACAGGGGCTGACCGGAGGACTGAAGCTTTCTTT.

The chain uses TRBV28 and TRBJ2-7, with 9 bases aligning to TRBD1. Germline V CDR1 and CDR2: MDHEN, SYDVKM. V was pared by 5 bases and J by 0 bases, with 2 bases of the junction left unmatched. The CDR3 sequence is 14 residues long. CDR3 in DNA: TGTGCCAGCAGTGGGACAGGGCGCTCCTACGAGCAGTACTTC. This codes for CASSGTGRSYEQYF.

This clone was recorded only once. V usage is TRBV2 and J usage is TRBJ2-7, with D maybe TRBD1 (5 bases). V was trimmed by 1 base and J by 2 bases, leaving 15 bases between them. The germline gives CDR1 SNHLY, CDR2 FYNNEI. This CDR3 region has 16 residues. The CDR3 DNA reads TGTGCCAGCAGTGAAGGTGCAGGGAATAAAGCCTACGAGCAGTACTTC. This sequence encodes CASSEGAGNKAYEQYF.

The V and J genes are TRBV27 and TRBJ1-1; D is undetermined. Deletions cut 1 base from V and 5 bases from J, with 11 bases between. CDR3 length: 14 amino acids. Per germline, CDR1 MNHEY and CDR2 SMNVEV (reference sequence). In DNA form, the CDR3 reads TGTGCCAGCAGTTTATACGGCCGGGGAACTGAAGCTTTCTTT. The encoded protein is CASSLYGRGTEAFF.